The clone carrying this T cell receptor (beta chain) was seen more than once but under ten times. Its target is not known. One entry per CDR3 protein results from TCRdb running MiXCR on the 5' RACE reads. In the table there are 500,000 to 650,000 distinct CDR3 sequences, about a fifth of which are singletons. This record belongs to a study of T-cell memory formation after mild COVID-19. Whole-study results and caveats: The main location of contracting CD4+ clones was CM and EM, and that of contracting CD8+ clones was EMRA.

Germline-derived CDR1 and CDR2 are MNHNY and SVGAGI (reference sequence). The CDR3 is made up of 15 amino acids. The ends were cut back, 5 bases at V and 6 bases at J, with 16 bases in the middle. V gene TRBV6-6 combines with J gene TRBJ2-2; D is unresolved. Sequenced material: PBMCs or a T cell subset sorted from them (not recorded which). This TCR came from an adult woman who had mild COVID-19 (a few samples of this study predate the infection). Cell type and time point are not known. The CDR3 here is CASSTTGLGPGELFF. The DNA for the CDR3 is TGTGCCAGCAGTACGACCGGGCTCGGACCCGGGGAGCTGTTTTTT.